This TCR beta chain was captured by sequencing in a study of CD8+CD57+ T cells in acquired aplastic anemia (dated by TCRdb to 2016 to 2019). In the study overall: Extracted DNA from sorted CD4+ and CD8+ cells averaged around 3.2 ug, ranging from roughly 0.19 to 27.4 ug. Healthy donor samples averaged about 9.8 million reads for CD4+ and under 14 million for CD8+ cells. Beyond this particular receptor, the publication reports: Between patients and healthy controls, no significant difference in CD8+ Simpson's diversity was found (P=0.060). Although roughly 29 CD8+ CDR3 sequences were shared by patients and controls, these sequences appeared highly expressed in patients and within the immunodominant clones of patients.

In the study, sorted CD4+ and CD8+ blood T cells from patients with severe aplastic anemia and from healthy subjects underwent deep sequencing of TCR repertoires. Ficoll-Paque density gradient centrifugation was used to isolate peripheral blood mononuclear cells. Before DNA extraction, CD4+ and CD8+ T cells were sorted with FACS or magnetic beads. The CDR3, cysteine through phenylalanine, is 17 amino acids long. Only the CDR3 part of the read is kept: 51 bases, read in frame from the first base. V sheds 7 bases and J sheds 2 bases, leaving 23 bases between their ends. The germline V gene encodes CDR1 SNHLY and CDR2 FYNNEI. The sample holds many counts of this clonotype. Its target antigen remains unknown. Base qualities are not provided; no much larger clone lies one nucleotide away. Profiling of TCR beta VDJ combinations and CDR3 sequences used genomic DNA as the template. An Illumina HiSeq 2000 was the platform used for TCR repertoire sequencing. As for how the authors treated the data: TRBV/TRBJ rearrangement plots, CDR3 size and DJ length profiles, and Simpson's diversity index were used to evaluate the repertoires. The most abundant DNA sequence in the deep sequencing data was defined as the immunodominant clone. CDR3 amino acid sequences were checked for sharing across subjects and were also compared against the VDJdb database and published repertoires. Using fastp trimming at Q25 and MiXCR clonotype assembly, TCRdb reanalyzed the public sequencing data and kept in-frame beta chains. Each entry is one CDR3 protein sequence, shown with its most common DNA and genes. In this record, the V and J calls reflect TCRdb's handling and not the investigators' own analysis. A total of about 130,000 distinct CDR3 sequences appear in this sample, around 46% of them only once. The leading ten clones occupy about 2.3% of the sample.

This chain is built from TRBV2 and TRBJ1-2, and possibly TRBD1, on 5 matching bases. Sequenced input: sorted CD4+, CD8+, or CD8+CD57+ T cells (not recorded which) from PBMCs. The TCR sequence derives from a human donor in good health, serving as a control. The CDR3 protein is CASKRDLRTNLNYGYTF. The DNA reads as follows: TGTGCCAGCAAGCGGGACCTCAGGACCAACTTGAACTATGGCTACACCTTC.